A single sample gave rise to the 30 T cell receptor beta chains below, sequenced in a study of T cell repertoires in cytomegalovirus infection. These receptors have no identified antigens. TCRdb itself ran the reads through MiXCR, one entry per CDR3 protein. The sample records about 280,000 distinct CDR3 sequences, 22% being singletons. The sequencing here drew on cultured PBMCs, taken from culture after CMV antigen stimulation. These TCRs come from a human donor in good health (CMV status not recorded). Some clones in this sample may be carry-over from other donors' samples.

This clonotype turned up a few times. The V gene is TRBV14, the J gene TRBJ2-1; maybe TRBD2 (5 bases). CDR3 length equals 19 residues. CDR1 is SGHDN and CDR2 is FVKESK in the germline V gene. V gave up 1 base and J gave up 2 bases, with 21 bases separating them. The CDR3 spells CASSQGRLAGLEAYNEQFF. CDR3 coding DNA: TGTGCCAGCAGCCAAGGTCGTCTAGCCGGGCTAGAGGCCTACAATGAGCAGTTCTTC.

As DNA, the CDR3 is TGCAGTGCTAGGTTAGCGGGATTGGTCACAGATACGCAGTATTTT. It yields the protein CSARLAGLVTDTQYF. The rearrangement uses TRBV20-1 and TRBJ2-3, with 8 bases lining up with TRBD2. V trimming: 3 bases; J trimming: 2 bases; junction bases outside the gene matches: 7. In germline, CDR1 is DFQATT, CDR2 SNEGSKA (reference sequence). The length of the CDR3 is 15 residues.

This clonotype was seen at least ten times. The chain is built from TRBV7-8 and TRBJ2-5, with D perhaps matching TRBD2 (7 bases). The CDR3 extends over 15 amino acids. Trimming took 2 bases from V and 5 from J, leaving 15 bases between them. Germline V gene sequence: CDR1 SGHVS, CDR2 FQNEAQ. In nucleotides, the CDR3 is TGTGCCAGCAGCTTACGAGGGGGGGTACGGGAGACCCAGTACTTC. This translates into CASSLRGGVRETQYF.

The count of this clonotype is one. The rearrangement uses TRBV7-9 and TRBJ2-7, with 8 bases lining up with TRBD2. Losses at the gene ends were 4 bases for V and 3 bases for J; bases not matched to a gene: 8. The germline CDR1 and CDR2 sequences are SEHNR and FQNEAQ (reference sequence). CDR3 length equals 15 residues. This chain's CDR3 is CASSSGWTSSYEQYV. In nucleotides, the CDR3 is TGTGCCAGCAGCTCGGGTTGGACTAGCAGCTACGAGCAGTACGTC.

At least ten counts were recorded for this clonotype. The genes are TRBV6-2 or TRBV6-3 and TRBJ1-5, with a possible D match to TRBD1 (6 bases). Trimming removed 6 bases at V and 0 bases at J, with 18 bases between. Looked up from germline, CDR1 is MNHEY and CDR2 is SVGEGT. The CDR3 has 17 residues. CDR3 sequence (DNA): TGTGCCAGCAGCCAAATCCGACAGGCGTTTAGCAATCAGCCCCAGCATTTT. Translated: CASSQIRQAFSNQPQHF.

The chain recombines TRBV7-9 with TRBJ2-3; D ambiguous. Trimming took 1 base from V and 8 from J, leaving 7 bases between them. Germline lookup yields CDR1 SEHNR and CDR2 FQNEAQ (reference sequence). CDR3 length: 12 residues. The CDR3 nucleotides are TGTGCCAGCAGCTTAGGAAGGTTTACGCAGTATTTT. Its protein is CASSLGRFTQYF.

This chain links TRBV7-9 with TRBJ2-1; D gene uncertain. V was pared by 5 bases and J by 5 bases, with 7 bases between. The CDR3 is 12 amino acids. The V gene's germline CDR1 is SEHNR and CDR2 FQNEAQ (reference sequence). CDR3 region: CASSEAHNEQFF. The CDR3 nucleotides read TGTGCCAGCAGCGAAGCCCACAATGAGCAGTTCTTC.

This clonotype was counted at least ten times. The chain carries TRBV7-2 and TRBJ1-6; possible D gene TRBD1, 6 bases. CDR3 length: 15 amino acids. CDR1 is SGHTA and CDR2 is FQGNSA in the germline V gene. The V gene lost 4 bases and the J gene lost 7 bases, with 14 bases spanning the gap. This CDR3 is CASSSRTANNSPLHF. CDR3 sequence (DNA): TGTGCCAGCAGCTCGCGGACAGCGAACAATTCACCCCTCCACTTT.

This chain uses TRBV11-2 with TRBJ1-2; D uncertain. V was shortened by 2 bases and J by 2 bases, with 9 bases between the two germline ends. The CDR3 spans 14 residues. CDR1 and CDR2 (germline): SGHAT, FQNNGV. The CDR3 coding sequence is TGTGCCAGCAGCTTATATGGAGGGAACTATGGCTACACCTTC. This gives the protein CASSLYGGNYGYTF.

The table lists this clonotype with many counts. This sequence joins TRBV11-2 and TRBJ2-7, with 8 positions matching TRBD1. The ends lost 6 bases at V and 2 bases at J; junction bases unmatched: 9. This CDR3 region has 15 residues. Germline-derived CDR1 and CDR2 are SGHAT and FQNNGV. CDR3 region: CASSIGRGLPYEQYV. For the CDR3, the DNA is TGTGCCAGCAGTATAGGCAGGGGGCTCCCCTACGAGCAGTACGTC.

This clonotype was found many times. CDR3 region: CASSYARSSGNTIYF. Here the CDR3 DNA reads TGTGCCAGCAGTTACGCCAGGAGCTCTGGAAACACCATATATTTT. The chain couples TRBV6-5 to TRBJ1-3; D is ambiguous. The CDR3 runs 15 residues. Deletions cut 2 bases from V and 0 bases from J, with 8 bases between. Germline-derived CDR1 and CDR2 are MNHEY and SVGAGI.

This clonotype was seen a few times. The CDR3 spells CATGGGRGDEQFF. DNA of the CDR3: TGTGCCACCGGGGGGGGGAGAGGTGATGAGCAGTTCTTC. The V and J genes are TRBV27 and TRBJ2-1, with 8 bases identical to TRBD2. The germline V gene has CDR1 MNHEY and CDR2 SMNVEV (reference sequence). After removal of 10 bases from V and 8 bases from J, the junction contained 10 bases not matched to a gene. CDR3 length: 13 residues.

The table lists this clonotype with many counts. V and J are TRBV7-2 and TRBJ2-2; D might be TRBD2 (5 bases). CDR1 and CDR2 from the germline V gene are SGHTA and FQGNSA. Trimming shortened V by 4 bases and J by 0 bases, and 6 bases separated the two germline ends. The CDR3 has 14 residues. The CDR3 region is CASSWTPNTGELFF. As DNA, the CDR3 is TGTGCCAGCAGCTGGACTCCGAACACCGGGGAGCTGTTTTTT.

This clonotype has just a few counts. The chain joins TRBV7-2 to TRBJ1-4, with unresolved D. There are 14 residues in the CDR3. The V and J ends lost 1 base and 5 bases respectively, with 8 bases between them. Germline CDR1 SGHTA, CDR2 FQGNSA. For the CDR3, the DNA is TGTGCCAGCAGCTTAGGGCAGCTAAATGAAAAACTGTTTTTT. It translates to CASSLGQLNEKLFF.

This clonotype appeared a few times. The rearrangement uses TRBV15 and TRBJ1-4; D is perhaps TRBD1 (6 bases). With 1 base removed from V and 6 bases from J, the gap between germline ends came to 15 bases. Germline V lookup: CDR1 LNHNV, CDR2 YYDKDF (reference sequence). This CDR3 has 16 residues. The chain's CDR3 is CATSRGLVDSDEKLFF. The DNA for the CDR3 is TGTGCCACCAGCAGAGGGCTTGTGGACAGTGATGAAAAACTGTTTTTT. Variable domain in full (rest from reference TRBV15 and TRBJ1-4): DAMVIQNPRYQVTQFGKPVTLSCSQTLNHNVMYWYQQKSSQAPKLLFHYYDKDFNNEADTPDNFQSRRPNTSFCFLDIRSPGLGDTAMYLCATSRGLVDSDEKLFFGSGTQLSVL.

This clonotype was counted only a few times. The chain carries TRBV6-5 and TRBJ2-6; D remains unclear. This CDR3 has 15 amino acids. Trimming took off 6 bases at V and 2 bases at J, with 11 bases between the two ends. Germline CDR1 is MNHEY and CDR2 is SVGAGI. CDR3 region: CASSLGSAGANVLTF. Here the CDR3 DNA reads TGTGCCAGCAGCTTAGGGTCCGCTGGGGCCAACGTCCTGACTTTC.

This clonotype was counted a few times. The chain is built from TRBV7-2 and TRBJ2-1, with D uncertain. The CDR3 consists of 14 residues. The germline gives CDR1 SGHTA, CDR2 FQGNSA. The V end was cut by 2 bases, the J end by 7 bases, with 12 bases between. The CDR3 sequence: CASSLLRSRNEQFF. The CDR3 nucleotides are TGTGCCAGCAGCTTACTTCGTTCACGGAATGAGCAGTTCTTC. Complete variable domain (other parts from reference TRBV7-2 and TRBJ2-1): GAGVSQSPSNKVTEKGKDVELRCDPISGHTALYWYRQSLGQGLEFLIYFQGNSAPDKSGLPSDRFSAERTGGSVSTLTIQRTQQEDSAVYLCASSLLRSRNEQFFGPGTRLTVL.

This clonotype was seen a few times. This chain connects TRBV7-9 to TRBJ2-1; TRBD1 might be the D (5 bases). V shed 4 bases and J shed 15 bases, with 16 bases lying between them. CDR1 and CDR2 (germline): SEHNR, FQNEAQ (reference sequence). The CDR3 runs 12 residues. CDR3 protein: CASSSQSGLAFF. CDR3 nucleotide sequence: TGTGCCAGCAGCTCGCAATCAGGGCTTGCGTTCTTC.

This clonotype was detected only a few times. The CDR3 DNA sequence: TGTGCCAGCAGCTTAGTTCGACTAGCGGGGATAAACACCGGGGAGCTGTTTTTT. The encoded protein is CASSLVRLAGINTGELFF. The V gene is TRBV7-9, the J gene TRBJ2-2, with 11 bases lining up with TRBD2. The CDR3 contains 18 residues. J was trimmed by 2 bases and V by 1 base; bases with no gene match: 6. The germline V gene has CDR1 SEHNR and CDR2 FQNEAQ (reference sequence).

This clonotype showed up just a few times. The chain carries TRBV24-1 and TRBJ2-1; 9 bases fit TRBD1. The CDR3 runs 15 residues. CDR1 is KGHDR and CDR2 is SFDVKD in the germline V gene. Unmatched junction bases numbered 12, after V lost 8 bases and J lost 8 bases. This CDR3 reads CATMTGGTGIHEQFF. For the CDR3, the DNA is TGTGCCACCATGACCGGGGGGACAGGGATACATGAGCAGTTCTTC.

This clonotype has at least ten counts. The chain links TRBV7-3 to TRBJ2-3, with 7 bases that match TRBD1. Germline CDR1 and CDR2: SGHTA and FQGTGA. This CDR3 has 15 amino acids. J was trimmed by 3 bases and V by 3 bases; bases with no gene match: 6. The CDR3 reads CASSFSGTETDTQYF. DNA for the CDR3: TGTGCCAGCAGCTTCTCCGGGACAGAGACAGATACGCAGTATTTT.

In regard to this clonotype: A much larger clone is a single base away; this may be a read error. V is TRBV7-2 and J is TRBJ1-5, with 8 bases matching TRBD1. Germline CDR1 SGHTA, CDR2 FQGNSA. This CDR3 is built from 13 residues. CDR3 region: CASSGDRNQPRHF. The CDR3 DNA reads TGTGCCAGCAGCGGGGACAGGAATCAGCCCCGGCATTTT.

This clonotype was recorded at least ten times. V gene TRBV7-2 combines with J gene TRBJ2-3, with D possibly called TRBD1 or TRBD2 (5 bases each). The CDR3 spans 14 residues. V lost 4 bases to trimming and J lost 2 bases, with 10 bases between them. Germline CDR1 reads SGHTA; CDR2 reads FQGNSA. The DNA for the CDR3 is TGTGCCAGCAGCTCGGGGCCTAACACAGATACGCAGTATTTT. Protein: CASSSGPNTDTQYF.

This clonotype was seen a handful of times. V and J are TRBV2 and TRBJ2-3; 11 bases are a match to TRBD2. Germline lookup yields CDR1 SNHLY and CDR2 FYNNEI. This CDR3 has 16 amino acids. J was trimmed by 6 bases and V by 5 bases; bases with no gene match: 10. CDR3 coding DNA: TGTGCCAGCAGTATCATAGCGGGAGGGCCGATGGATACGCAGTATTTT. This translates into CASSIIAGGPMDTQYF.

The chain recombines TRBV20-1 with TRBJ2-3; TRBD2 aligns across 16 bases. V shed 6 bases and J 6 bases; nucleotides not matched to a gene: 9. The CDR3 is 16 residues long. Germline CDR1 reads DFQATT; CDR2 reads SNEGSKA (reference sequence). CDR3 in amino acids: CSAQMGLAGGRDTQYF. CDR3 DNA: TGCAGTGCCCAGATGGGACTAGCGGGGGGGAGGGATACGCAGTATTTT.

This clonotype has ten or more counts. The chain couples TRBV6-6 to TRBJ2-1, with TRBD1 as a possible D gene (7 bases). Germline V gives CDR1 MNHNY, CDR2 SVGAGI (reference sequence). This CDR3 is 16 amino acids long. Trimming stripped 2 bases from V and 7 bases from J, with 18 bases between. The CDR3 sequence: CASSYPKAGGHNEQFF. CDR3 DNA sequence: TGTGCCAGCAGTTACCCCAAGGCAGGGGGGCATAATGAGCAGTTCTTC.

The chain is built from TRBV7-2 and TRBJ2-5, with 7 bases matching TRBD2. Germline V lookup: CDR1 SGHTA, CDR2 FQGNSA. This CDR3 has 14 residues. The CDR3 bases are TGTGCTACCACCGGCGGGAGATTAGGAGAGACCCAGTACTTC. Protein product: CATTGGRLGETQYF.

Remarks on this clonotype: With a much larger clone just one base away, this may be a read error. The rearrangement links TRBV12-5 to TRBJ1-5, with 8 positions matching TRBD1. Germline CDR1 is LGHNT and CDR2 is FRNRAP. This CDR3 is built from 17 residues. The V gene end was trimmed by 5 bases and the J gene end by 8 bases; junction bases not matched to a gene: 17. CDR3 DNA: TGTGCTAGTGGTACCCTCTTGGCGGACAGGGTGATTGAGCCCCAGCATTTT. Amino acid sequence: CASGTLLADRVIEPQHF.

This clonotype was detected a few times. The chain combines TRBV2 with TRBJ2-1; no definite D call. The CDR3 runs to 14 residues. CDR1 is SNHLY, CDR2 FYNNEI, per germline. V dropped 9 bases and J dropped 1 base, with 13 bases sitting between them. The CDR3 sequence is CASGAARSYNEQFF. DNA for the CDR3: TGTGCCAGTGGTGCAGCTAGGTCCTACAATGAGCAGTTCTTC. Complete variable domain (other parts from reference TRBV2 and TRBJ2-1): EPEVTQTPSHQVTQMGQEVILRCVPISNHLYFYWYRQILGQKVEFLVSFYNNEISEKSEIFDDQFSVERPDGSNFTLKIRSTKLEDSAMYFCASGAARSYNEQFFGPGTRLTVL.

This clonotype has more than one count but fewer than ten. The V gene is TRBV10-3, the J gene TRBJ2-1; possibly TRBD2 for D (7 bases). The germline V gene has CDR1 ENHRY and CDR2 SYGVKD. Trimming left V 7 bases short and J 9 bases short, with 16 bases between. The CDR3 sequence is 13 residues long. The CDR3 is CAIKLRGRVEQFF. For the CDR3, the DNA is TGTGCCATCAAGTTAAGGGGGAGGGTTGAGCAGTTCTTC.